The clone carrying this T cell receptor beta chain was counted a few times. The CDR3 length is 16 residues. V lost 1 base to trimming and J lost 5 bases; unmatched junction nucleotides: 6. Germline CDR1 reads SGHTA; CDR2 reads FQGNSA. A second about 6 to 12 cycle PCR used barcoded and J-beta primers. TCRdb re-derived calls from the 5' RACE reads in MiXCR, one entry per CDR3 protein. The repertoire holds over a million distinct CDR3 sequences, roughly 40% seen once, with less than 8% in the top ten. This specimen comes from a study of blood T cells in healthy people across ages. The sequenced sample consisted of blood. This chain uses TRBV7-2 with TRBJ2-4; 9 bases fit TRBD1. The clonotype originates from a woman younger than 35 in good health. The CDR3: CASSLGVTGGQNIQYF. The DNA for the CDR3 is TGTGCCAGCAGCTTAGGGGTAACAGGGGGCCAAAACATTCAGTACTTC.